Shown below are 21 T cell receptor beta chains from a single sample sequenced in a study of T cells after yellow fever vaccination. Via MiXCR, TCRdb re-called the 5' RACE reads, giving one row per CDR3 protein. The table includes over 130,000 distinct CDR3 sequences, around 7.7% detected once. Here the sequenced sample was CD4+ T cells sorted from PBMCs, taken 5 days after the yellow fever booster vaccination. The receptors were sampled from a man aged 25 to 45 who received the YFV17D yellow fever vaccine.

This clonotype was counted a few times. The chain employs TRBV5-1 and TRBJ2-4; 7 positions agree with TRBD2. The ends lost 0 bases at V and 7 bases at J; junction bases unmatched: 4. The CDR3 runs to 14 residues. CDR1 and CDR2 (germline): SGHRS, YFSETQ. The chain's CDR3 is CASSLAFGGNIQYF. In DNA, the CDR3 is TGCGCCAGCAGCTTGGCCTTCGGGGGGAACATTCAGTACTTC.

This clonotype was counted ten times or more. The chain is built from TRBV28 and TRBJ2-3; 9 bases are a match to TRBD2. The germline gives CDR1 MDHEN, CDR2 SYDVKM. The CDR3 sequence is 14 residues long. V was pared by 10 bases and J by 3 bases, with 8 bases of the junction left unmatched. The CDR3 coding sequence is TGTGCCATCTTGACTAGCGGAGGAACAGATACGCAGTATTTT. Its protein product is CAILTSGGTDTQYF.

Details on this clonotype: This could be a read error, since a much larger clone is one nucleotide away. This rearrangement joins TRBV29-1 to TRBJ2-7; 7 bases line up with TRBD1. CDR1 is SQVTM, CDR2 ANQGSEA, per germline. CDR3 length: 12 residues. J gave up 5 bases and V 6 bases, and 7 bases lay outside the gene matches. CDR3 sequence: CSVRQGADEQYF. In nucleotides, the CDR3 is TGCAGCGTGAGACAGGGAGCGGACGAGCAGTACTTC.

This clonotype has a count of ten or more. The chain is built from TRBV29-1 and TRBJ2-7; 8 positions agree with TRBD1. This CDR3 has 13 residues. Germline CDR1 is SQVTM and CDR2 is ANQGSEA. V shed 1 base, J shed 6 bases, and the junction held 5 bases outside the gene matches. This chain's CDR3 is CSVEGTGSSEQYF. CDR3 nucleotides: TGCAGCGTTGAAGGGACAGGGTCTAGCGAGCAGTACTTC.

This clonotype was seen repeatedly, ten times or more. The V and J genes are TRBV28 and TRBJ2-1; 14 bases line up with TRBD2. Germline V gene sequence: CDR1 MDHEN, CDR2 SYDVKM. CDR3 length: 16 amino acids. V lost 5 bases, J lost 3 bases, and 3 bases stayed unmatched. The CDR3 here is CASSGTSGSSYNEQFF. The CDR3 DNA is TGTGCCAGCAGTGGGACTAGCGGGAGCAGCTACAATGAGCAGTTCTTC.

This clonotype was observed a single time. This clone may be a read error of a much larger clone one base away. This sequence joins TRBV7-9 and TRBJ2-1; D may be TRBD1 (5 bases). Per germline, CDR1 SEHNR and CDR2 FQNEAQ (reference sequence). This CDR3 has 12 amino acids. V lost 5 bases and J lost 10, with 12 bases in between. CDR3 region: CASSKQAWEQFF. CDR3 in DNA: TGTGCCAGCAGCAAACAGGCATGGGAGCAGTTCTTC.

This clonotype was recorded at least ten times. The chain recombines TRBV7-2 with TRBJ2-1; TRBD2 aligns across 7 bases. Unmatched junction bases numbered 10, after V lost 7 bases and J lost 4 bases. Germline V gene sequence: CDR1 SGHTA, CDR2 FQGNSA. The CDR3 length is 15 residues. CDR3 DNA: TGTGCCAGCACCCGGTCCAGCGGGGAGTACAATGAGCAGTTCTTC. Protein product: CASTRSSGEYNEQFF. The whole variable domain, filled in from reference TRBV7-2 and TRBJ2-1, reads GAGVSQSPSNKVTEKGKDVELRCDPISGHTALYWYRQSLGQGLEFLIYFQGNSAPDKSGLPSDRFSAERTGGSVSTLTIQRTQQEDSAVYLCASTRSSGEYNEQFFGPGTRLTVL.

This rearrangement joins TRBV19 to TRBJ2-1; D remains ambiguous. This CDR3 contains 16 residues. V was shortened by 3 bases and J by 6 bases, with 18 bases between the two germline ends. The germline V gene encodes CDR1 LNHDA and CDR2 SQIVND (reference sequence). This CDR3 is CASSISFPPRANEQFF. The CDR3, as DNA: TGTGCCAGTAGTATCTCCTTTCCTCCAAGGGCCAATGAGCAGTTCTTC.

Remarks on this clonotype: A junction end diverges from the germline sequence, so it may reflect a read error. This rearrangement joins TRBV20-1 to TRBJ2-1; TRBD2 agrees at 11 bases. Germline loops: CDR1 DFQATT, CDR2 SNEGSKA (reference sequence). This CDR3 contains 16 residues. The CDR3 sequence is CCARVGGTSGYNEQFF. Written as DNA, the CDR3 is TGCTGTGCTAGAGTGGGGGGGACTAGCGGCTACAATGAGCAGTTCTTC.

At least ten counts were recorded for this clonotype. The chain employs TRBV5-1 and TRBJ2-1; a possible D gene is TRBD1 (7 bases). CDR3 length: 14 residues. CDR1 is SGHRS, CDR2 YFSETQ, per germline. V dropped 3 bases and J dropped 9 bases, with 16 bases sitting between them. CDR3 region: CASSSHRQGLEQFF. CDR3 sequence (DNA): TGCGCCAGCAGCTCTCACCGACAGGGACTTGAGCAGTTCTTC.

In regard to this clonotype: A much larger clone differs by one base, so this may be a read error. V and J are TRBV3-1 and TRBJ2-6; D unclear. Germline loops: CDR1 LGHDT, CDR2 YNNKEL (reference sequence). This CDR3 contains 15 residues. The CDR3 here is CACSRLISGANVLTF. The DNA for the CDR3 is TGTGCCTGCAGCCGGTTAATATCTGGGGCCAACGTCCTGACTTTC.

The table lists this clonotype with many counts. One end of the junction is discordant with germline, which a read error may explain. The chain combines TRBV7-9 with TRBJ2-1, with 12 bases matching TRBD2. The CDR3 totals 16 residues. Germline values: CDR1 SEHNR, CDR2 FQNEAQ (reference sequence). CDR3 coding DNA: TGTGCCAGCAGCCTGGGCACGACTAGCGGGAGCCGGGGGATGCTCTTC. Its translation is CASSLGTTSGSRGMLF.

This chain joins TRBV7-6 and TRBJ2-3; 15 nucleotides line up with TRBD2. V trimming: 5 bases; J trimming: 4 bases; junction bases outside the gene matches: 10. Germline lookup yields CDR1 SGHVS and CDR2 FNYEAQ. The CDR3 has 18 amino acids. CDR3 in DNA: TGTGCCAGCAGCCCATTCGGGACTAGCGGGAGGACCCCAGATACGCAGTATTTT. The encoded protein is CASSPFGTSGRTPDTQYF. Full variable domain (remainder filled in from reference TRBV7-6 and TRBJ2-3): GAGVSQSPRYKVTKRGQDVALRCDPISGHVSLYWYRQALGQGPEFLTYFNYEAQQDKSGLPNDRFSAERPEGSISTLTIQRTEQRDSAMYRCASSPFGTSGRTPDTQYFGPGTRLTVL.

This clonotype came up many times. The chain combines TRBV19 with TRBJ2-7, with unresolved D. Germline V CDR1 and CDR2: LNHDA, SQIVND (reference sequence). Trimming stripped 5 bases from V and 7 bases from J, with 24 bases between. The length of the CDR3 is 16 residues. In DNA form, the CDR3 reads TGTGCCAGTAGTCCGCATCCGACCCAAGCGACGCGTGAGCAGTACTTC. This encodes CASSPHPTQATREQYF.

This clonotype was detected many times. The chain is built from TRBV10-3 and TRBJ2-4; D unclear. The germline V and J ends were trimmed by 0 bases and 1 base, with 13 bases remaining between them. The length of the CDR3 is 17 residues. Looked up from germline, CDR1 is ENHRY and CDR2 is SYGVKD. CDR3 sequence reads: CAISESYGDAAKNIQYF. Written as DNA, the CDR3 is TGTGCCATCAGTGAGTCTTATGGAGACGCGGCCAAAAACATTCAGTACTTC.

This clonotype was recorded many times. The rearrangement uses TRBV20-1 and TRBJ2-1, with TRBD2 matching 9 bases. This CDR3 is built from 15 residues. Looked up from germline, CDR1 is DFQATT and CDR2 is SNEGSKA (reference sequence). The junction had 12 bases not matched to a gene; V was cut back by 5 bases and J by 7 bases. CDR3 in DNA: TGCAGTGCTCCGAGGGGTAGCGGGAGTGGTAATGAGCAGTTCTTC. It codes for CSAPRGSGSGNEQFF.

This clonotype was detected ten times or more. CDR3 nucleotides: TGTGCCATCAGTGATCTTGGACAGACGGTCACCGGGGAGCTGTTTTTT. It is translated as CAISDLGQTVTGELFF. The chain links TRBV10-3 to TRBJ2-2; TRBD1 might be the D (6 bases). CDR1 is ENHRY and CDR2 is SYGVKD in the germline V gene. The CDR3 is 16 residues long. V was shortened by 3 bases and J by 4 bases, with 15 bases between the two germline ends.

J is TRBJ2-5 and V is TRBV7-3; the D is unclear. V lost 1 base to trimming and J lost 2 bases, with 5 bases between them. The CDR3 has 13 amino acids. Germline loops: CDR1 SGHTA, CDR2 FQGTGA. The CDR3 region is CASSLSLQETQYF. DNA of the CDR3: TGTGCCAGCAGCTTAAGCCTACAAGAGACCCAGTACTTC.

This clonotype was counted many times. CDR3 amino acids: CAISENQAGMETQYF. The CDR3 coding sequence is TGTGCCATCAGTGAGAACCAGGCTGGGATGGAGACCCAGTACTTC. This rearrangement joins TRBV10-3 to TRBJ2-5; unclear D gene. The CDR3 is made up of 15 amino acids. The germline V gene encodes CDR1 ENHRY and CDR2 SYGVKD. V shed 2 bases and J shed 5 bases, with 15 bases lying between them.

This clonotype showed up many times. This chain joins TRBV7-6 and TRBJ2-2; tentatively, D is TRBD2 (5 bases). Per germline, CDR1 SGHVS and CDR2 FNYEAQ. CDR3 length: 13 residues. The ends were cut back, 5 bases at V and 7 bases at J, with 11 bases in the middle. CDR3 sequence: CASSRRAGGELFF. DNA for the CDR3: TGTGCCAGCAGCCGCCGGGCGGGCGGGGAGCTGTTTTTT.

The chain combines TRBV12-3 or TRBV12-4 with TRBJ2-3; D not certain. Trimming left V 7 bases short and J 5 bases short, with 7 bases between. This CDR3 is built from 11 residues. The CDR3 loop reads CASTPIDTQYF. CDR3 nucleotides: TGTGCCAGCACGCCCATAGATACGCAGTATTTT.